The rows below give T cell receptor beta chains drawn from one sample of a study of shared T cell receptors in the human thymus. Repertoires were generated with immunoSEQ multiplex PCR, while TCRdb's copy carries only in-frame clones and drops some. The sample shows about 380,000 clones, approximately 95% of them seen only once. The sample consisted of thymocytes. These TCRs come from a human donor. Each CDR3 is given without its conserved first and last residue. Each record gives: V gene, J gene, CDR3 protein.

>TRBV9|TRBJ2-4
ASSPRTGEGAKNIQY
>TRBV9|TRBJ2-1
ASSVGATVGNEQF
>TRBV5-6|TRBJ2-2
ASSLAPQGARYTGELF
>TRBV30|TRBJ2-5
AWGGQGRETQY
>TRBV5-6|TRBJ2-3
ASSLDNTDTQY
>TRBV21-1|TRBJ2-5
ASSKDNQETQY
>TRBV11-2|TRBJ2-2
ASSLDAPGLAGENTGELF
>TRBV18|TRBJ2-2
ASSPQQDYTGELF
>TRBV23-1|TRBJ2-1
ASSQSIEGLAVFNNEQF
>TRBV18|TRBJ1-2
ASSPPWGPNYGYT
>TRBV7-9|TRBJ2-6
ASSPPYLSGANVLT
>TRBV10-3|TRBJ2-2
AISDESKRGYTGELF
>TRBV14|TRBJ2-3
ASSQDRPGQATTDTQY
>TRBV6-1|TRBJ2-3
ASSRLAGSTDTQY
>TRBV2|TRBJ2-4
ASSGLAKNIQY
>TRBV20-1|TRBJ2-7
SAGRGYEQY
>TRBV10-1|TRBJ2-2
ASSEDRGLNTGELF
>TRBV4-1|TRBJ2-3
ASSPRKGTSGSCGTDTQY
>TRBV18|TRBJ2-1
ASSPDIDREDNEQF
>TRBV30|TRBJ2-7
ACRTSGSYEQY
>TRBV11-2|TRBJ2-7
ASSGLARRVEQY
>TRBV28|TRBJ2-3
ASRGRTGETLADTQY
>TRBV4-1|TRBJ2-3
ASSPSFGGTGSTDTQY
>TRBV30|TRBJ2-3
AWSGGRVNTQY
>TRBV5-1|TRBJ2-5
ASSSQLAGPQETQY
>TRBV6-1|TRBJ2-1
ASSAHRRDLYNEQF
>TRBV5-4|TRBJ1-2
ASSLLWKKDGYT
>TRBV18|TRBJ1-1
ASSTEGARLGEAF
>TRBV5-8|TRBJ2-7
ASRDRHLTYEQY
>TRBV9|TRBJ2-1
ASSVRGGIYNEQF
>TRBV27|TRBJ2-1
ASSLWLANNYNEQF
>TRBV7-2|TRBJ2-5
ASSFGRSGSETQY
>TRBV27|TRBJ1-5
ASRRQGMNQPQH
>TRBV28|TRBJ2-7
ASSFPGAGRAGSGSVEQY
>TRBV7-8|TRBJ2-1
ASSSTREGLSSYNEQF
>TRBV10-3|TRBJ1-1
AITTGTGRPEAF
>TRBV28|TRBJ1-2
ASGAGSYGYT
>TRBV6-1|TRBJ1-1
ATPPQNTEAF
>TRBV6-5|TRBJ2-3
ASSYSDRSGDTQY
>TRBV28|TRBJ2-5
ASSLSGGVLETQY
>TRBV4-3|TRBJ1-2
ASSQDYWAGQNYGYT
>TRBV28|TRBJ1-4
ASSFDRVGRTNEKLF
>TRBV5-5|TRBJ1-2
ASSPYGLDDYGYT
>TRBV6-1|TRBJ2-7
ASSPDRTGGGY
>TRBV28|TRBJ2-7
ASSRGLSRHYEQY
>TRBV18|TRBJ2-7
ASSWGQGDPYEQY
>TRBV6-5|TRBJ1-2
ASSSTGKANYGYT
>TRBV15|TRBJ1-5
ATSKPGQGHQPQH
>TRBV2|TRBJ2-1
ASRGYAGYGEF
>TRBV7-2|TRBJ2-3
ASSPPRRSGWATDTQY
>TRBV10-1|TRBJ2-2
ASRRGRNTGELF
>TRBV6-1|TRBJ2-4
ASSDGTGEPKNIQY
>TRBV11-2|TRBJ1-3
ASSSRPLLGNTIY
>TRBV4-1|TRBJ1-5
ASSRPRDREGSVCNQPQH
>TRBV28|TRBJ2-7
ASTLIYRTGGRYEQY
>TRBV6-6|TRBJ1-1
ASRWDIEAF